The clone carrying this TCR beta chain came up a few times. The antigen remains undetermined. Every bit of the isolated RNA underwent reverse transcription, so sequencing read expressed TCRB transcripts. Clones were sequenced by immunoSEQ multiplex PCR, and TCRdb holds only the in-frame ones, with some missing. The data contain under 25,000 clones, 50% to 60% of them singletons. This sample was taken from a study of beta chain features in type 1 diabetes. Findings of the study overall: TCRB CDR3s from Type 1 diabetes patients were moderately but significantly shorter in all four CD4+ subsets. In these data, an HLA type influence on TCRB rearrangement remained unresolved.

The CDR3 runs to 14 residues. The germline CDR1 and CDR2 sequences are KGHSH and LQKENI. V dropped 6 bases and J dropped 0 bases, with 11 bases sitting between them. The specimen sequenced was stem cell memory CD4+ T cells from blood. V and J are TRBV18 and TRBJ1-1, with a weak D call TRBD1 (6 bases). The clonotype originates from a man younger than 30 with type 1 diabetes. The CDR3 region is CASSNQGMNTEAFF. The CDR3 nucleotides are TGTGCCAGCTCCAACCAGGGGATGAACACTGAAGCTTTCTTT.